Below, 32 T cell receptor beta chains from the same sample are listed, as sequenced in a study of T cell responses to AZD1222 COVID-19 vaccine. Sequencing was performed with immunoSEQ multiplex PCR; in TCRdb, only in-frame clones are kept and a portion is missing. The sample contains over 150,000 clones, 70% to 90% of which appear only once. The source material was peripheral blood, sampled on day 0 of AZD1222 vaccination. The receptors were gathered from an adult in good health.

The chain couples TRBV19 to TRBJ2-2; TRBD2 matches 12 bases. CDR1 is LNHDA and CDR2 is SQIVND in the germline V gene (reference sequence). V lost 8 bases and J lost 7; bases outside the gene matches: 5. The CDR3 runs to 14 residues. CDR3 in DNA: TGTGCCAGTGGCAGGACTAGCGGGATCGGGGAGCTGTTTTTT. Translated, it gives CASGRTSGIGELFF.

This chain joins TRBV28 and TRBJ1-5; D may be TRBD1 (6 bases). CDR3 length: 17 residues. Between the trimmed V and J ends, which lost 3 bases and 5 bases, there was a span of 20 bases. Germline values: CDR1 MDHEN, CDR2 SYDVKM. The CDR3 reads CASSFRVPGASDQPQHF. The CDR3 DNA reads TGTGCCAGCAGTTTTCGCGTTCCAGGGGCAAGCGATCAGCCCCAGCATTTT.

Concerning this clone itself: This same CDR3 is encoded by further DNA sequences in the sample. CDR3: CASSSSYEQYF. The DNA of the CDR3 is TGTGCCAGCTCATCCAGCTACGAGCAGTACTTC. The gene calls are TRBV18 and TRBJ2-7; unclear D gene. CDR3 length: 11 residues. Germline V gene data show CDR1 as KGHSH and CDR2 as LQKENI. V lost 5 bases, J lost 3 bases, and 5 bases lay in between.

The table lists this clone with a count of one. The genes are TRBV30 and TRBJ2-5, with D tentatively TRBD1 (5 bases). Germline V gene data show CDR1 as GTSNPN and CDR2 as SVGIG (reference sequence). The length of the CDR3 is 13 residues. V was clipped by 0 bases and J by 5 bases, with 10 bases between them. The CDR3 is CAWSVMTAETQYF. The CDR3 coding sequence is TGTGCCTGGAGTGTAATGACAGCGGAGACCCAGTACTTC.

CDR3 residues: CASRLLATNEKLFF. The CDR3 DNA reads as TGTGCCAGCAGGTTGCTTGCAACTAATGAAAAACTGTTTTTT. V usage is TRBV7-9 and J usage is TRBJ1-4; D not resolved. The CDR3 length is 14 residues. Germline V gene sequence: CDR1 SEHNR, CDR2 FQNEAQ (reference sequence). Trimming shortened V by 6 bases and J by 0 bases, and 8 bases separated the two germline ends.

The chain employs TRBV28 and TRBJ2-3; no definite D call. This CDR3 comprises 14 residues. CDR1 is MDHEN and CDR2 is SYDVKM in the germline V gene. Trimming pared 9 bases from V and 2 bases from J, leaving 15 bases between. The CDR3 DNA follows: TGTGCCAGTGGTTCTGCCTTCTCCACAGATACGCAGTATTTT. This translates into CASGSAFSTDTQYF.

This rearrangement joins TRBV28 to TRBJ1-5, with D unclear. Deletions cut 8 bases from V and 2 bases from J, with 19 bases between. Per germline, CDR1 MDHEN and CDR2 SYDVKM. The CDR3 runs 16 residues. The CDR3 loop is CASAGSGPRGNQPQHF. The CDR3 DNA reads TGTGCCAGCGCCGGAAGTGGACCGCGAGGCAATCAGCCCCAGCATTTT.

The J gene is TRBJ1-1, the V gene TRBV3-1 (or the pseudogene TRBV3-2), with a possible D match to TRBD1 (6 bases). The CDR3 is 13 amino acids. Trimming stripped 0 bases from V and 8 bases from J, with 10 bases between. The germline CDR1 and CDR2 sequences are LGHDT and YNNKEL (reference sequence). CDR3 in amino acids: CASSQDYRDEAFF. CDR3 DNA sequence: TGTGCCAGCAGCCAAGACTACAGGGACGAAGCTTTCTTT.

This clone was found once. This chain joins TRBV5-1 and TRBJ2-3; a weak D match, TRBD2 (7 bases). V dropped 2 bases and J dropped 1 base, with 11 bases sitting between them. The CDR3 consists of 15 residues. CDR1 is SGHRS, CDR2 YFSETQ, per germline. CDR3 DNA sequence: TGCGCCAGCAGCTTAAGGGAGGGGGGCACAGATACGCAGTATTTT. Translation: CASSLREGGTDTQYF.

The chain couples TRBV7-9 to TRBJ2-5; D tentatively fits TRBD1 or TRBD2 (5 bases each). The CDR3 consists of 15 residues. Per the germline V gene, CDR1 is SEHNR and CDR2 is FQNEAQ (reference sequence). Trimming took off 0 bases at V and 5 bases at J, with 13 bases between the two ends. The CDR3 nucleotides read TGTGCCAGCAGCTTAGCGGGGGTCGTCCGGGAGACCCAGTACTTC. Protein product: CASSLAGVVRETQYF. Variable domain in full (rest from reference TRBV7-9 and TRBJ2-5): DTGVSQNPRHKITKRGQNVTFRCDPISEHNRLYWYRQTLGQGPEFLTYFQNEAQLEKSRLLSDRFSAERPKGSFSTLEIQRTEQGDSAMYLCASSLAGVVRETQYFGPGTRLLVL.

This rearrangement joins TRBV10-1 to TRBJ2-5; 7 nucleotides line up with TRBD1. This CDR3 contains 13 residues. V dropped 6 bases and J dropped 2; count of bases not matched to a gene: 3. The germline V gene has CDR1 WNHNN and CDR2 SYGVQD (reference sequence). The CDR3 coding sequence is TGCGCCAGCAGCTTGGGACAGCAAGAGACCCAGTACTTC. Translation gives CASSLGQQETQYF.

Written as DNA, the CDR3 is TGTGCCAGCAGCCCGTGGACAGCGAAGGGGAACTATGGCTACACCTTC. Translated, it gives CASSPWTAKGNYGYTF. The chain couples TRBV11-2 to TRBJ1-2; tentative D call: TRBD1 (6 bases). The CDR3 extends over 16 amino acids. Trimming shortened V by 5 bases and J by 2 bases, and 18 bases separated the two germline ends. Germline V CDR1 and CDR2: SGHAT, FQNNGV.

The chain combines TRBV28 with TRBJ1-2; possible D gene TRBD1, 5 bases. V was cut by 2 bases and J by 5 bases, with 12 bases left in between. There are 14 residues in the CDR3. Germline V gives CDR1 MDHEN, CDR2 SYDVKM. The CDR3 loop is CASSLGAPGYGYTF. As DNA, the CDR3 is TGTGCCAGCAGTTTAGGGGCGCCGGGGTATGGCTACACCTTC.

The gene calls are TRBV7-3 and TRBJ1-1; maybe TRBD1 (5 bases). The CDR3 extends over 14 amino acids. Trimming pared 1 base from V and 2 bases from J, leaving 8 bases between. Germline CDR1 reads SGHTA; CDR2 reads FQGTGA. CDR3 loop: CASSLMGLNTEAFF. The CDR3 DNA follows: TGTGCCAGCAGCTTAATGGGGCTCAACACTGAAGCTTTCTTT.

The chain is built from TRBV6-5 and TRBJ1-2; the D gene is possibly TRBD1 (5 bases). V lost 4 bases and J lost 2, with 11 bases in between. Germline CDR1 reads MNHEY; CDR2 reads SVGAGI. This CDR3 region has 14 residues. Here the CDR3 DNA reads TGTGCCAGCAGTTTCACGGGGCGGAACTATGGCTACACCTTC. It specifies CASSFTGRNYGYTF.

The chain couples TRBV9 to TRBJ2-1; D gene uncertain. The ends were cut back, 1 base at V and 4 bases at J, with 9 bases in the middle. CDR3 length: 14 amino acids. The V gene's germline CDR1 is SGDLS and CDR2 YYNGEE. CDR3 DNA sequence: TGTGCCAGCAGCGTAAGCCCCCCTTACAATGAGCAGTTCTTC. It encodes CASSVSPPYNEQFF.

The chain recombines TRBV21-1 with TRBJ2-4; TRBD1 was called by the table and not checked on the DNA. TRBV21-1 is described as a pseudogene. The CDR3 length is 19 residues. CDR3 DNA: TGTGCCAGCAGCAAAGTTGCCGACATTTTAGGATCGGCCAAAAACATTCAGTACTTC. Encoded protein: CASSKVADILGSAKNIQYF.

The chain recombines TRBV18 with TRBJ2-3; TRBD2 matches at 10 bases. The germline CDR1 and CDR2 sequences are KGHSH and LQKENI. The junction had 7 bases not matched to a gene; V was cut back by 5 bases and J by 2 bases. The CDR3 is made up of 16 amino acids. The CDR3 loop is CASSFSGGSPTDTQYF. CDR3 sequence (DNA): TGTGCCAGCTCATTTAGCGGGGGGAGCCCCACAGATACGCAGTATTTT.

The gene calls are TRBV7-2 and TRBJ1-6; the D is unclear. The CDR3 runs to 12 residues. Germline V gene sequence: CDR1 SGHTA, CDR2 FQGNSA. V lost 1 base, J lost 10 bases, and 5 bases lay in between. CDR3 residues: CASSLGGSPLHF. The CDR3 DNA follows: TGTGCCAGCAGCTTAGGGGGATCACCCCTCCACTTT.

This rearrangement joins TRBV28 to TRBJ2-6, with D possibly TRBD1 on 6 matching bases. Germline CDR1 reads MDHEN; CDR2 reads SYDVKM. The V end lost 3 bases, the J end lost 1 base, and 16 bases lay between the germline ends. This CDR3 is built from 18 residues. The CDR3 bases are TGTGCCAGCAGTTTCATAACGGGACACTCATCTGGGGCCAACGTCCTGACTTTC. Translated, it gives CASSFITGHSSGANVLTF.

The J gene is TRBJ2-2, the V gene TRBV29-1; the D is unclear. V lost 4 bases, J lost 3 bases, and 15 bases lay in between. CDR3 length: 15 residues. Germline assignment: CDR1 SQVTM and CDR2 ANQGSEA. Here the CDR3 reads CSVVIPKVDTGELFF. CDR3 DNA sequence: TGCAGCGTTGTGATCCCGAAGGTAGACACCGGGGAGCTGTTTTTT.

The chain employs TRBV19 and TRBJ1-5; maybe TRBD1 (6 bases). CDR1 LNHDA and CDR2 SQIVND come from the germline V gene (reference sequence). The V end lost 7 bases, the J end lost 11 bases, and 24 bases lay between the germline ends. The CDR3 covers 15 residues. In DNA form, the CDR3 reads TGTGCCAGTATCGCAGGGGCAGCGCCCGGCTGGGCCCAGCATTTT. Its protein product is CASIAGAAPGWAQHF.

This chain's CDR3 is CAISKAGESYEQYF. In DNA, the CDR3 is TGTGCCATCAGCAAGGCAGGGGAATCCTACGAGCAGTACTTC. The V call is TRBV10-3, the J call TRBJ2-7, with D possibly being TRBD1 (6 bases). Trimming took off 6 bases at V and 1 base at J, with 13 bases between the two ends. The CDR3 totals 14 residues. Germline CDR1 is ENHRY and CDR2 is SYGVKD.

This clone was seen a handful of times. The genes are TRBV6-1 and TRBJ2-5; 10 positions match TRBD2. The CDR3 consists of 16 residues. Germline CDR1 MNHNS, CDR2 SASEGT. Trimming removed 2 bases from V and 5 bases from J; junction bases left unmatched: 8. The CDR3 loop is CASSENSAGGKETQYF. The CDR3 DNA sequence: TGTGCCAGCAGTGAAAATTCAGCGGGGGGGAAGGAGACCCAGTACTTC.

V is TRBV5-1 and J is TRBJ1-1; 7 bases are a match to TRBD1. V trimming: 2 bases; J trimming: 5 bases; junction bases outside the gene matches: 3. The CDR3 sequence is 13 residues long. Per germline, CDR1 SGHRS and CDR2 YFSETQ. The CDR3 sequence: CASSLGGGTEAFF. The CDR3 DNA reads as TGCGCCAGCAGCTTAGGGGGCGGGACTGAAGCTTTCTTT.

This clone was observed a handful of times. This chain joins TRBV25-1 and TRBJ1-2, with 12 positions matching TRBD1. CDR1 and CDR2 from the germline V gene are MGHDK and SYGVNS. The CDR3 totals 15 residues. V dropped 6 bases and J dropped 4; count of bases not matched to a gene: 6. Here the CDR3 reads CASSQGTGGGYGYTF. CDR3 coding DNA: TGTGCCAGCAGCCAAGGGACAGGGGGCGGCTATGGCTACACCTTC.

The chain employs TRBV2 and TRBJ1-5, with a possible D match to TRBD1 (6 bases). There are 14 residues in the CDR3. Germline assignment: CDR1 SNHLY and CDR2 FYNNEI. The germline V and J ends were trimmed by 7 bases and 1 base, with 11 bases remaining between them. CDR3 sequence (DNA): TGTGCCAGCACCACAGGGACGAGCAATCAGCCCCAGCATTTT. Protein: CASTTGTSNQPQHF.

This chain uses TRBV6-2 or TRBV6-3 with TRBJ1-5, with D unresolved. This CDR3 spans 13 amino acids. Trimming shortened V by 1 base and J by 2 bases, and 3 bases separated the two germline ends. Germline V gene sequence: CDR1 MNHEY, CDR2 SVGEGT. Written as DNA, the CDR3 is TGTGCCAGCAGTTACTGGGGCAATCAGCCCCAGCATTTT. It translates to CASSYWGNQPQHF.

The chain joins TRBV2 to TRBJ2-7, with D perhaps TRBD1 (5 bases). Trimming pared 5 bases from V and 2 bases from J, leaving 7 bases between. There are 12 residues in the CDR3. The V gene's germline CDR1 is SNHLY and CDR2 FYNNEI. The CDR3 nucleotides read TGTGCCAGCAGTCTACAGGCCTACGAGCAGTACTTC. Encoded protein: CASSLQAYEQYF.

The rearrangement joins TRBV3-1 (or the pseudogene TRBV3-2) to TRBJ1-4; TRBD1 matches 8 bases. Trimming took 3 bases from V and 7 from J; bases not matched to a gene: 7. CDR1 LGHDT and CDR2 YNNKEL come from the germline V gene (reference sequence). The CDR3 runs to 15 residues. The chain's CDR3 is CASSQRTGRGEKLFF. The CDR3 DNA follows: TGTGCCAGCAGCCAGAGGACAGGGCGCGGTGAAAAACTGTTTTTT.

V usage is TRBV27 and J usage is TRBJ2-6; D possibly corresponds to TRBD1 (6 bases). Germline V gives CDR1 MNHEY, CDR2 SMNVEV (reference sequence). The CDR3 has 16 amino acids. V shed 4 bases and J shed 0 bases, with 10 bases lying between them. CDR3 DNA: TGTGCCAGCAGTTCAGGGGTTCTCTCTGGGGCCAACGTCCTGACTTTC. Encoded protein: CASSSGVLSGANVLTF.

This clone was recorded a few times. The chain is built from TRBV7-8 and TRBJ1-2, with 12 bases aligning to TRBD1. The CDR3 has 16 residues. Looked up from germline, CDR1 is SGHVS and CDR2 is FQNEAQ. J lost 8 bases, V lost 6 bases, and 13 bases had no gene match. In DNA, the CDR3 is TGTGCCAGCAGATCGATGGGGGGACAGGGGGCGGAGGGCTACACCTTC. Protein: CASRSMGGQGAEGYTF.